This T cell receptor (beta chain) came from a study of post-analysis software for immune sequencing data. Study context: Multiple sclerosis in the patients followed relapsing-remitting, secondary progressive and progressive-relapsing courses.

TCR beta cDNA libraries included unique molecular identifiers. TCRdb reprocessed the PCR reads via MiXCR and lists one record per CDR3 protein. The sample has 600,000 to 700,000 distinct CDR3 sequences, 55% to 60% seen once. The receptor was derived from a girl aged 2 to 9 with multiple sclerosis. The material sequenced was blood.

The CDR3 reads CSAGATAQFF. The CDR3 nucleotides read TGCAGTGCGGGAGCAACGGCGCAGTTCTTC. The gene calls are TRBV20-1 and TRBJ2-1, with D tentatively TRBD2 (5 bases). This CDR3 has 10 residues. The V gene lost 6 bases and the J gene lost 12 bases, with 12 bases spanning the gap. The germline V gene has CDR1 DFQATT and CDR2 SNEGSKA (reference sequence).